This T cell receptor beta chain was obtained from a study of blood T cell repertoires in COVID-19. Germline V gene lookup returns CDR1 SGHAT and CDR2 FQNNGV. V was pared by 5 bases and J by 0 bases, with 5 bases between. The CDR3 has 13 amino acids. Per the study methods: Reference gene primer amplification gave estimated nucleated cell counts. The method was immunoSEQ multiplex PCR; TCRdb's version includes in-frame clones alone and lacks a portion of them. The D gene and trimming were derived from the DNA, and the V and J assignments and clone size from that table. The repertoire holds 60,000 to 80,000 clones, with approximately 81% as singletons.

The material sequenced was peripheral blood. This TCR was sampled from a man aged 50-60 years with active COVID-19. V gene TRBV11-2 combines with J gene TRBJ2-1, with D possibly being TRBD2 (5 bases). CDR3 bases: TGTGCCAGCAGCGGGAGCTCCTACAATGAGCAGTTCTTC. Translation: CASSGSSYNEQFF.